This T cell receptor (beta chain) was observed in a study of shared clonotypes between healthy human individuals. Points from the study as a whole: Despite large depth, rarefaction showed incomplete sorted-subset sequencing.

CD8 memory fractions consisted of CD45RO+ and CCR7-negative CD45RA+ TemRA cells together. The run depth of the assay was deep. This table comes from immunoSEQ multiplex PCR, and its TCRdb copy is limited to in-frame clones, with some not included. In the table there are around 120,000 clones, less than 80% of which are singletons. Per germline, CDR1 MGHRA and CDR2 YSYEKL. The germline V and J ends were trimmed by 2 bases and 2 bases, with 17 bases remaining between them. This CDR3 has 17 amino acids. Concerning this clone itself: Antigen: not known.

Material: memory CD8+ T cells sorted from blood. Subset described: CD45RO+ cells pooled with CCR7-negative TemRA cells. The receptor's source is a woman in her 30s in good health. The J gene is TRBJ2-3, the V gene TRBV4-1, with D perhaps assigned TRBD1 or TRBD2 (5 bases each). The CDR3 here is CASSQRISGAITDTQYF. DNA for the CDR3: TGCGCCAGCAGCCAACGAATCTCCGGGGCGATCACAGATACGCAGTATTTT.